The clone carrying this T cell receptor (beta chain) was recorded many times. CDR1 and CDR2 from the germline V gene are MNHEY and SVGEGT. The CDR3 spans 14 residues. V lost 6 bases, J lost 3 bases, and 15 bases lay in between. The entry originates in a study of T-cell reconstitution after alpha-beta-depleted transplantation in children. For TCRbeta, the library was prepared with unique molecular identifiers. Each CDR3 protein is one row after TCRdb ran MiXCR on the PCR reads. The table records about 120,000 distinct CDR3 sequences, around a tenth of them present only once. Source: PBMCs from the stem cell graft donor, taken from the stem cell graft. The chain employs TRBV6-2 or TRBV6-3 and TRBJ2-7; D possibly corresponds to TRBD1 (6 bases). This TCR derives from a human donor who donated a stem cell graft to a child with acute lymphoblastic leukemia. The CDR3 is CASRPTGNDYEQYF. The CDR3 DNA is TGTGCCAGCAGACCCACAGGGAATGACTACGAGCAGTACTTC.